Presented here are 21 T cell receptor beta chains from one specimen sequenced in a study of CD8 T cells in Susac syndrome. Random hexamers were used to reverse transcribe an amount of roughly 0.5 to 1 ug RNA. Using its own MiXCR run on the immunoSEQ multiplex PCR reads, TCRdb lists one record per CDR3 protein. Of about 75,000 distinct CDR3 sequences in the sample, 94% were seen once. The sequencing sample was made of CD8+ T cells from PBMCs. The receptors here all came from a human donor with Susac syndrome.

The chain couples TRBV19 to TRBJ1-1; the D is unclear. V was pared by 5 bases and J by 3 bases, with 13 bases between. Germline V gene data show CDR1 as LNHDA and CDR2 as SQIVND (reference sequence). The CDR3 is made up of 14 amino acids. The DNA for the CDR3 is TGTGCCAGTAGTTCCGTTAGGGCAGACACTGAAGCTTTCTTT. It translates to CASSSVRADTEAFF.

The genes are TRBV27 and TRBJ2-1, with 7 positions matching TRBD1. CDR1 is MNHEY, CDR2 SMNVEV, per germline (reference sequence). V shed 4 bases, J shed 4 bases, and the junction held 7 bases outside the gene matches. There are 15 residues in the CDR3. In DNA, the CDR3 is TGTGCCAGCAGTTCGGGACAGTGGGCTTACAATGAGCAGTTCTTC. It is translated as CASSSGQWAYNEQFF.

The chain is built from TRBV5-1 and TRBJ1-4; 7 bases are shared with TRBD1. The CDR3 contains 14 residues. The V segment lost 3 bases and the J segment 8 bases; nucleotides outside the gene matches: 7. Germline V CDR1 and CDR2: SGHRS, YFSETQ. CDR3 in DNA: TGCGCCAGCAGCTCAGGCAGGGGGGAGGAAAAACTGTTTTTT. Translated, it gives CASSSGRGEEKLFF.

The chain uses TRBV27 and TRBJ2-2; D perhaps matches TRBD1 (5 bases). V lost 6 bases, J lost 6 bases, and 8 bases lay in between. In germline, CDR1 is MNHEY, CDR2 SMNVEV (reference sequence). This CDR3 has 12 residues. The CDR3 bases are TGTGCCAGCAGCAGGGTCCCCGGGGAGCTGTTTTTT. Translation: CASSRVPGELFF.

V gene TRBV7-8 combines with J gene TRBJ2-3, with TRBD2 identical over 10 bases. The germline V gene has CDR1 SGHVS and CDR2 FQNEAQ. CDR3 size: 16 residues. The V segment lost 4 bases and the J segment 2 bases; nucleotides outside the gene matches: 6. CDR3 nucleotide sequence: TGTGCCAGCAGCTCCCTAGCGGGGGACCTCACAGATACGCAGTATTTT. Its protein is CASSSLAGDLTDTQYF.

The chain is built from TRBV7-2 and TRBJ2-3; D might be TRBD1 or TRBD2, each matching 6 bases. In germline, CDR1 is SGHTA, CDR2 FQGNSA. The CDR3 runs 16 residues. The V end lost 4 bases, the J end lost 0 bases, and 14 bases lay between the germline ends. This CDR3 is CASSWYGGGSTDTQYF. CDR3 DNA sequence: TGTGCCAGCAGCTGGTACGGGGGCGGTAGCACAGATACGCAGTATTTT.

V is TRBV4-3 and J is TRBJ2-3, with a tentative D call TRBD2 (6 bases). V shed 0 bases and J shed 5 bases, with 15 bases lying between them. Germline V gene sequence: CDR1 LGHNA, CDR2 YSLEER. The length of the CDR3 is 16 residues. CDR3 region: CASSQDGKGRRDTQYF. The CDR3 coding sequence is TGCGCCAGCAGCCAAGATGGAAAGGGGAGGAGAGATACGCAGTATTTT.

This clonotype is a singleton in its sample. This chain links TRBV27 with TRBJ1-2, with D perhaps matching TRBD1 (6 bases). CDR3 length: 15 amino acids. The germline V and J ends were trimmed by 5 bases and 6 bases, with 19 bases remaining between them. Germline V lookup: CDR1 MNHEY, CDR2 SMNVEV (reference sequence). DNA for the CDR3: TGTGCCAGCAGTACCGGACTGACAGGCGAGGATGGCTACACCTTC. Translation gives CASSTGLTGEDGYTF.

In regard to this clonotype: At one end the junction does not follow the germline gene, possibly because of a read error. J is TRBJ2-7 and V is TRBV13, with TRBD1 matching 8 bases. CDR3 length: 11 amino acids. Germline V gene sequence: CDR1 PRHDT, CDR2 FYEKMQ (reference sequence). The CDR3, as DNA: TGTGCCAGCAGACAGGACAGGGAGGCAGACTTC. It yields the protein CASRQDREADF.

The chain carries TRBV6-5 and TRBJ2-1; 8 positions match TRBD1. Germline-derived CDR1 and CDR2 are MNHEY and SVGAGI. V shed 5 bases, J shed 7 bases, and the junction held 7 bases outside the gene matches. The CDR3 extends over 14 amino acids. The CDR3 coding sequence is TGTGCCAGCAGTAAAGGACAGGGCGTTAATGAGCAGTTCTTC. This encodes CASSKGQGVNEQFF.

In nucleotides, the CDR3 is TGTGCCAGCAGTTCCTCAGGGGATTCTAATGAAAAACTGTTTTTT. Amino acid sequence: CASSSSGDSNEKLFF. This chain links TRBV12-3 or TRBV12-4 with TRBJ1-4, with D perhaps matching TRBD1 (6 bases). V was shortened by 4 bases and J by 3 bases, with 12 bases between the two germline ends. The CDR3 runs 15 residues.

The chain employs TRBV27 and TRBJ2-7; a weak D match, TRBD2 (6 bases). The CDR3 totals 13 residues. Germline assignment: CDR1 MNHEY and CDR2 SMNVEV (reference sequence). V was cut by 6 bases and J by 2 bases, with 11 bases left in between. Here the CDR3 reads CASSIGGPYEQYF. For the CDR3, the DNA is TGTGCCAGCAGCATCGGGGGTCCCTACGAGCAGTACTTC.

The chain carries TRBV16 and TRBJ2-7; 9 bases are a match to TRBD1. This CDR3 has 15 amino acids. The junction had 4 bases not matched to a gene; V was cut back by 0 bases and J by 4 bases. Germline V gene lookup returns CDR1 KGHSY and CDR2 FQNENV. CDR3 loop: CASSQSGTGTYEQYF. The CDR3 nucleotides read TGTGCCAGCAGCCAATCCGGGACAGGGACTTACGAGCAGTACTTC. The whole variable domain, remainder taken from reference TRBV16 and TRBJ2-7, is GEEVAQTPKHLVRGEGQKAKLYCAPIKGHSYVFWYQQVLKNEFKFLISFQNENVFDETGMPKERFSAKCLPNSPCSLEIQATKLEDSAVYFCASSQSGTGTYEQYFGPGTRLTVT.

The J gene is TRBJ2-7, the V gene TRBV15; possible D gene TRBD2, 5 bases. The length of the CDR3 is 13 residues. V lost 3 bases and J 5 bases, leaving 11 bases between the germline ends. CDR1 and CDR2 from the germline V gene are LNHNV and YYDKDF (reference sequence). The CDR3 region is CATSSRGRHEQYF. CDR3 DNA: TGTGCCACCAGCAGTCGGGGTAGGCACGAGCAGTACTTC.

This chain's CDR3 is CASSLWRGVNNEQFF. In nucleotides, the CDR3 is TGTGCCAGCAGTTTGTGGCGGGGGGTCAACAATGAGCAGTTCTTC. The genes are TRBV12-3 or TRBV12-4 and TRBJ2-1; 8 bases fit TRBD2. CDR3 length: 15 residues. Losses at the gene ends were 3 bases for V and 5 bases for J; bases not matched to a gene: 6.

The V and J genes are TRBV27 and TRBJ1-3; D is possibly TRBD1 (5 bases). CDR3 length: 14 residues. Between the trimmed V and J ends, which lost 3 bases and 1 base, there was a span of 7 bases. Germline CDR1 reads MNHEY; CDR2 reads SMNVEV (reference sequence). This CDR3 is CASSLTASGNTIYF. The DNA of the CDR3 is TGTGCCAGCAGTTTGACAGCTTCTGGAAACACCATATATTTT.

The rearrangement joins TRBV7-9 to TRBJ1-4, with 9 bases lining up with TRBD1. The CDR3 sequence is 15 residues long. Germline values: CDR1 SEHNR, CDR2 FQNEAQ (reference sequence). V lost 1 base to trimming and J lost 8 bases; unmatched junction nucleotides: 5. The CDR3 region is CASSLVSGQGEKLFF. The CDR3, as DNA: TGTGCCAGCAGCTTAGTATCCGGACAGGGGGAAAAACTGTTTTTT.

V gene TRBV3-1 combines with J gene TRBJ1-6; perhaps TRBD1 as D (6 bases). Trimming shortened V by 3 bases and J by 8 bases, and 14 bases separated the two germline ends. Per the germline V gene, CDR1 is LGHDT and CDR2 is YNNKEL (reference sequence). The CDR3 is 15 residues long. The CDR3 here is CASSHEGTLYSPLHF. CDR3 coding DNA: TGTGCCAGCAGCCACGAAGGGACATTATATTCACCCCTCCACTTT.

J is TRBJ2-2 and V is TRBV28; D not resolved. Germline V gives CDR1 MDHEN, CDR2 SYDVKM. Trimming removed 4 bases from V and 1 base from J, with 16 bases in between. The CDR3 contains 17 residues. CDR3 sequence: CASSYPPGFWNTGELFF. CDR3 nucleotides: TGTGCCAGCAGTTACCCACCAGGTTTCTGGAACACCGGGGAGCTGTTTTTT. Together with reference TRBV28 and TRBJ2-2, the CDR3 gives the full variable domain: DVKVTQSSRYLVKRTGEKVFLECVQDMDHENMFWYRQDPGLGLRLIYFSYDVKMKEKGDIPEGYSVSREKKERFSLILESASTNQTSMYLCASSYPPGFWNTGELFFGEGSRLTVL.

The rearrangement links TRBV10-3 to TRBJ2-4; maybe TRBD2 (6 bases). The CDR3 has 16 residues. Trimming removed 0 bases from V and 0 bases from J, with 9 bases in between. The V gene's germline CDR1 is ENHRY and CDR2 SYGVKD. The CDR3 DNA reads TGTGCCATCAGTGAGTCGGCGGGGCAAGCCAAAAACATTCAGTACTTC. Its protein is CAISESAGQAKNIQYF.

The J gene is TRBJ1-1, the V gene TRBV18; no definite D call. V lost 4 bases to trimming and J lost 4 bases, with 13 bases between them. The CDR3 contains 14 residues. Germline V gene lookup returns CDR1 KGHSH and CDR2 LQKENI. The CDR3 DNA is TGTGCCAGCTCACTAAGAGGAGGCACCACTGAAGCTTTCTTT. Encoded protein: CASSLRGGTTEAFF.